The 16 T cell receptor beta chains below all came from one sample that was sequenced in a study of blood T cell repertoires in COVID-19. Measured with immunoSEQ multiplex PCR; TCRdb has only the in-frame clones, and not every one. This sample has roughly 87,000 clones, with 60% to 80% found just once. Sequencing was done on a sample of peripheral blood. The receptors originated from a woman in her fifties or sixties with acute or convalescent COVID-19.

The rearrangement uses TRBV5-1 and TRBJ2-7; 7 bases align to TRBD2. Germline-derived CDR1 and CDR2 are SGHRS and YFSETQ. V shed 0 bases and J 10 bases; nucleotides not matched to a gene: 4. The CDR3 spans 12 residues. The CDR3 DNA sequence: TGCGCCAGCAGCTTGGAAGGGAGGGGTCAGTACTTC. Translating gives CASSLEGRGQYF.

This clone has a handful of counts. V and J are TRBV19 and TRBJ1-5, with D possibly being TRBD1 (5 bases). CDR3 size: 15 residues. With 8 bases removed from V and 2 bases from J, the gap between germline ends came to 16 bases. CDR1 is LNHDA and CDR2 is SQIVND in the germline V gene (reference sequence). The CDR3 DNA is TGTGCCAGTCGACCGGGCAGGGCTGGCAATCAGCCCCAGCATTTT. Protein sequence: CASRPGRAGNQPQHF.

This clone has a single count. The rearrangement joins TRBV12-3 or TRBV12-4 to TRBJ1-6, with TRBD1 as a possible D gene (5 bases). V lost 6 bases and J 10 bases, leaving 10 bases between the germline ends. This CDR3 spans 12 amino acids. In DNA, the CDR3 is TGTGCCAGCAGAAAAGGGGAATCACCCCTCCACTTT. Amino acid sequence: CASRKGESPLHF.

The genes are TRBV6-2 or TRBV6-3 and TRBJ2-7; 11 bases map to TRBD1. Germline assignment: CDR1 MNHEY and CDR2 SVGEGT. CDR3 size: 16 residues. V lost 0 bases to trimming and J lost 3 bases; unmatched junction nucleotides: 4. The CDR3 DNA reads TGTGCCAGCAGTTACTCTCGGACAGGGGGCTACTACGAGCAGTACTTC. Protein product: CASSYSRTGGYYEQYF.

This clone was observed a few times. V usage is TRBV6-2 or TRBV6-3 and J usage is TRBJ2-5; TRBD1 is a possible D gene (5 bases). The germline V and J ends were trimmed by 4 bases and 2 bases, with 20 bases remaining between them. Germline V gives CDR1 MNHEY, CDR2 SVGEGT. The CDR3 is 17 amino acids. CDR3 amino acids: CASSSLPGWGQQETQYF. Here the CDR3 DNA reads TGTGCCAGCAGTTCTCTCCCTGGCTGGGGCCAACAAGAGACCCAGTACTTC.

CDR3 residues: CASSPDRKSYNEQFF. In DNA form, the CDR3 reads TGTGCCAGCAGTCCCGACAGGAAATCCTACAATGAGCAGTTCTTC. This sequence joins TRBV6-2 or TRBV6-3 and TRBJ2-1; D may be TRBD1 (6 bases). The germline V gene encodes CDR1 MNHEY and CDR2 SVGEGT. The CDR3 contains 15 residues. Trimming pared 5 bases from V and 1 base from J, leaving 12 bases between.

V and J are TRBV11-2 and TRBJ2-5; TRBD2 aligns across 8 bases. The CDR3 totals 16 residues. The V segment lost 7 bases and the J segment 1 base; nucleotides outside the gene matches: 11. Germline-derived CDR1 and CDR2 are SGHAT and FQNNGV. The DNA of the CDR3 is TGTGCCAGCACCCAAGGGTTAGCGGGGCGCCAAGAGACCCAGTACTTC. It specifies CASTQGLAGRQETQYF.

V is TRBV6-5 and J is TRBJ1-2; TRBD1 aligns across 8 bases. Looked up from germline, CDR1 is MNHEY and CDR2 is SVGAGI. The CDR3 has 14 residues. V lost 8 bases, J lost 8 bases, and 13 bases stayed unmatched. DNA for the CDR3: TGTGCCAGCCGCTACCCGGGACAGGCTCTGGGCTACACCTTC. Encoded protein: CASRYPGQALGYTF.

V usage is TRBV23-1 and J usage is TRBJ2-7, with TRBD2 as a possible D gene (5 bases). TRBV23-1 is an open reading frame, and its role is uncertain. V was shortened by 1 base and J by 3 bases, with 10 bases between the two germline ends. The CDR3 extends over 14 amino acids. DNA for the CDR3: TGCGCCAGCAGTCAATTGAGGGCCCGCTACGAGCAGTACTTC. This encodes CASSQLRARYEQYF.

The rearrangement joins TRBV3-1 (or the pseudogene TRBV3-2) to TRBJ2-1, with 10 bases identical to TRBD2. Trimming took 7 bases from V and 3 from J; bases not matched to a gene: 6. Germline V CDR1 and CDR2: LGHDT, YNNKEL (reference sequence). The CDR3 spans 15 residues. The CDR3 region is CASTLAGADYNEQFF. The CDR3 nucleotides read TGTGCCAGCACTCTAGCGGGGGCCGACTACAATGAGCAGTTCTTC.

The V and J genes are TRBV27 and TRBJ1-1; D is perhaps TRBD1 (5 bases). The CDR3 has 15 residues. Germline V gene lookup returns CDR1 MNHEY and CDR2 SMNVEV (reference sequence). V dropped 0 bases and J dropped 5 bases, with 13 bases sitting between them. The CDR3: CASSLSYQGWTEAFF. Here the CDR3 DNA reads TGTGCCAGCAGTTTATCGTATCAGGGTTGGACTGAAGCTTTCTTT.

The rearrangement uses TRBV9 and TRBJ1-6; D uncertain. CDR3 length: 14 residues. The germline CDR1 and CDR2 sequences are SGDLS and YYNGEE. The germline V and J ends were trimmed by 2 bases and 5 bases, with 8 bases remaining between them. The CDR3 region is CASSVDYNNSPLHF. The CDR3 DNA sequence: TGTGCCAGCAGCGTTGACTATAATAATTCACCCCTCCACTTT.

The chain links TRBV29-1 to TRBJ2-1; weak D call: TRBD1 (5 bases). Germline CDR1 and CDR2: SQVTM and ANQGSEA. The CDR3 runs 13 residues. Deletions cut 2 bases from V and 2 bases from J, with 7 bases between. Here the CDR3 reads CSVEKGTYNEQFF. CDR3 nucleotide sequence: TGCAGCGTTGAAAAGGGGACCTACAATGAGCAGTTCTTC.

This chain links TRBV2 with TRBJ1-1; weak D call: TRBD1 (6 bases). The CDR3 runs to 14 residues. Germline CDR1 and CDR2: SNHLY and FYNNEI. Trimming removed 0 bases from V and 1 base from J, with 6 bases in between. DNA for the CDR3: TGTGCCAGCAGTGAAGCAGGGGGGAACACTGAAGCTTTCTTT. Residues: CASSEAGGNTEAFF. Variable domain in full (rest from reference TRBV2 and TRBJ1-1): EPEVTQTPSHQVTQMGQEVILRCVPISNHLYFYWYRQILGQKVEFLVSFYNNEISEKSEIFDDQFSVERPDGSNFTLKIRSTKLEDSAMYFCASSEAGGNTEAFFGQGTRLTVV.

V and J are TRBV5-1 and TRBJ2-1; D is ambiguous. Per germline, CDR1 SGHRS and CDR2 YFSETQ. The CDR3 covers 11 residues. The V end lost 7 bases, the J end lost 7 bases, and 9 bases lay between the germline ends. The chain's CDR3 is CASSPGNEQFF. In DNA form, the CDR3 reads TGCGCCAGCTCCCCCGGGAATGAGCAGTTCTTC.

This clone showed up just a few times. The rearrangement uses TRBV27 and TRBJ1-4, with D tentatively TRBD1 (5 bases). Germline CDR1 and CDR2: MNHEY and SMNVEV (reference sequence). V lost 3 bases and J 6 bases, leaving 14 bases between the germline ends. This CDR3 spans 15 amino acids. The CDR3 region is CASSLGRGKYEKLFF. DNA of the CDR3: TGTGCCAGCAGTTTGGGGCGGGGGAAGTATGAAAAACTGTTTTTT.